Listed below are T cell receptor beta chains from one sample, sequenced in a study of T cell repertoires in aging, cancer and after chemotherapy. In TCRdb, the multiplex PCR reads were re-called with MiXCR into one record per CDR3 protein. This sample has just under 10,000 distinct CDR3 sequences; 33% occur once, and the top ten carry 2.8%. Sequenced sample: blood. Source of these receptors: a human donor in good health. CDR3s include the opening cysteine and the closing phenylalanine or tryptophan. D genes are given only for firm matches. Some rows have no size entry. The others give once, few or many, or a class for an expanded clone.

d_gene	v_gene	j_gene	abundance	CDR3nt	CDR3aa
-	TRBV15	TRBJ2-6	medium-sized	TGTGCCACCAGCAGGATGGACTCTGGGGCCAACGTCCTGACTTTC	CATSRMDSGANVLTF
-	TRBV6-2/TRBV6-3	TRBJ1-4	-	TGTGCCAGCAGCCAGGCCGTCGTGCTGTTTTTT	CASSQAVVLFF
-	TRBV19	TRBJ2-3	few	TGTGCCAGTAGTATAGAGGGGGTGCCCAGAACTAGCACAGATACGCAGTATTTT	CASSIEGVPRTSTDTQYF
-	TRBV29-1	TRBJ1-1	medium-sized	TGCAGCGCTTCGGGGGGGACTGAAGCTTTCTTT	CSASGGTEAFF
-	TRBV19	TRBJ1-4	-	TGTGCCAGTAGTTGGAGGAGCAGTGAAAAACTGTTTTTT	CASSWRSSEKLFF
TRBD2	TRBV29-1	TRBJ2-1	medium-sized	TGCAGCGTTGAATCGCGCACTAGCGGGAGGGCCCGGGAGCAGTTCTTC	CSVESRTSGRAREQFF
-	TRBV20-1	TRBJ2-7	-	TGCAGTGCCATAGACAGCCCGCCCCACGAGCAGTACTTC	CSAIDSPPHEQYF
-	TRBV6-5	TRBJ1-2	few	TGTGCCAGCAGTCCTTCCGCCAACTATGGCTACACCTTC	CASSPSANYGYTF
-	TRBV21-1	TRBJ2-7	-	TGTGCCAGCGCCGGGACTCCGACCTACGAGCAGTACTTC	CASAGTPTYEQYF
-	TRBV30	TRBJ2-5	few	TGTGCCTGGAGACGAAATGGACATCAAGAGACCCAGTACTTC	CAWRRNGHQETQYF
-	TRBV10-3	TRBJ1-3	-	TGTGCCATCAGCTGGACGCTCAGCTCTGGAAACACCATATATTTT	CAISWTLSSGNTIYF
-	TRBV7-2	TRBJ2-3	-	TGTGCCAGCAGCTTAGACAGGGACACTAGCACAGATACGCAGTATTTT	CASSLDRDTSTDTQYF
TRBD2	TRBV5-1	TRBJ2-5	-	TGCGCCAGCAGCCGGTGGAGCGGGAGGGCCTATGAGACCCAGTACTTC	CASSRWSGRAYETQYF
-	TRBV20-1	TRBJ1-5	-	TGCAGTGTTGTCGAAGGATATAGCAATCAGCCCCAGCATTTT	CSVVEGYSNQPQHF
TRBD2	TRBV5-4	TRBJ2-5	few	TGTGCCAGCAGCCTGGAGGGAGGGGAGGAAGAGACCCAGTACTTC	CASSLEGGEEETQYF
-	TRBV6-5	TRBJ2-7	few	TGTGCCAGCAGTAACAGGGTTTACGAGCAGTACTTC	CASSNRVYEQYF
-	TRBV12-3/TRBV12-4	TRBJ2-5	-	TGTGCCAGCAGTTACCTGGCGGGACAAGAGACCCAGTACTTC	CASSYLAGQETQYF
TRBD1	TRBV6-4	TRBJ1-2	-	TGTGCCAGCAATGACGGGGGACAGGGCGGTTTCTACACCTTC	CASNDGGQGGFYTF
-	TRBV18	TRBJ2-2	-	TGTGCCAGCTCACCACAGGGAATAAGAAGCGGGGAGCTGTTTTTT	CASSPQGIRSGELFF
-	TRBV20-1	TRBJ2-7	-	TGCAGTGCTAGCGAAGGGGGGGCGTACGAGCAGTACTTC	CSASEGGAYEQYF